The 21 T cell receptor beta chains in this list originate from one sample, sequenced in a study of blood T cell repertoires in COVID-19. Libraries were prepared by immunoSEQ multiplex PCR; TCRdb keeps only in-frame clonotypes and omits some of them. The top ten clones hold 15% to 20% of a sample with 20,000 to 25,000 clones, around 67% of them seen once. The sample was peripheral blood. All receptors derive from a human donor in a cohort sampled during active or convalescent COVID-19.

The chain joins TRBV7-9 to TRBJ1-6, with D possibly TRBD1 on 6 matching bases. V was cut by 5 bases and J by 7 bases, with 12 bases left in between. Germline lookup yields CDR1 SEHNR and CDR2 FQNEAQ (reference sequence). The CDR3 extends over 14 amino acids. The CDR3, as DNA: TGTGCCAGCAGCCAACAGGGTTACAATTCACCCCTCCACTTT. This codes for CASSQQGYNSPLHF.

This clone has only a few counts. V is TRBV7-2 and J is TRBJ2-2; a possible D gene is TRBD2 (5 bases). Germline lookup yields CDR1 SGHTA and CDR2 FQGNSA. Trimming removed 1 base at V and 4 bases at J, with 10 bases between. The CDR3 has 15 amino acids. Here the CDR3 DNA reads TGTGCCAGCAGCTTAGAACTAGTCTCCACCGGGGAGCTGTTTTTT. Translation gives CASSLELVSTGELFF.

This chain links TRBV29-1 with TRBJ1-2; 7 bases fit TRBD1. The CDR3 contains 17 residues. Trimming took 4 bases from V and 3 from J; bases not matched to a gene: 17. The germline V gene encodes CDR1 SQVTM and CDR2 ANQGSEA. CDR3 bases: TGCAGCGTTGTAGGTTGGAGTGACAGGGACGCTGACTATGGCTACACCTTC. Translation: CSVVGWSDRDADYGYTF.

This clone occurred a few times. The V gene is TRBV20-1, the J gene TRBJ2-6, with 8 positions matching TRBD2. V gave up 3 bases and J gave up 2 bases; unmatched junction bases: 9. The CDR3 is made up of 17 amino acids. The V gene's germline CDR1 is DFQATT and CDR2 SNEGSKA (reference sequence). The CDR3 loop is CSASSSGRSPGANVLTF. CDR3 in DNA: TGCAGTGCTAGTTCCAGCGGGAGATCCCCTGGGGCCAACGTCCTGACTTTC.

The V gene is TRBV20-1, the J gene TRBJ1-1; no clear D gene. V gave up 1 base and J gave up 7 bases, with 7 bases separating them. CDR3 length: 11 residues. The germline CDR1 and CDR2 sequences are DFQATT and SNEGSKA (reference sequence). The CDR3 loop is CSARGGHEAFF. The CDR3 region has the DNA TGCAGTGCTAGAGGTGGCCATGAAGCTTTCTTT.

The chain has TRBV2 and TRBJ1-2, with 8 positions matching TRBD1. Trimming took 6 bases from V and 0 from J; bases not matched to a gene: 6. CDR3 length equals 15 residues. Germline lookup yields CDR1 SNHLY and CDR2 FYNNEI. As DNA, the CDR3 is TGTGCCAGCAGCTCTGACAGGGGCGCTAACTATGGCTACACCTTC. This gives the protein CASSSDRGANYGYTF.

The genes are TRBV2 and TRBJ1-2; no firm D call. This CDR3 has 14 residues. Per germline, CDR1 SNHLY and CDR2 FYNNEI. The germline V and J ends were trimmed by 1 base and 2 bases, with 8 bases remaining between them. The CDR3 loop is CASSEVRPNYGYTF. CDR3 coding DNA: TGTGCCAGCAGTGAAGTGAGGCCAAACTATGGCTACACCTTC.

The CDR3 DNA is TGTGCCAGCAGCCCACTAGCGGGACTTAGCTCCTACGAGCAGTACTTC. This codes for CASSPLAGLSSYEQYF. The chain uses TRBV6-2 or TRBV6-3 and TRBJ2-7; 10 bases are a match to TRBD2. The V gene end was trimmed by 6 bases and the J gene end by 0 bases; junction bases not matched to a gene: 8. Germline lookup yields CDR1 MNHEY and CDR2 SVGEGT. CDR3 length: 16 amino acids.

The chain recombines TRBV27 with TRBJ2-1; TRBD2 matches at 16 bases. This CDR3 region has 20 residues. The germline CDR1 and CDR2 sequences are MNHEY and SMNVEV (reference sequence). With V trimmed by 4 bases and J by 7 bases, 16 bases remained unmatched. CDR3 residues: CASSSPGLAGGPHRTNEQFF. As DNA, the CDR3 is TGTGCCAGCAGTTCTCCGGGACTAGCGGGGGGGCCACACCGAACTAATGAGCAGTTCTTC.

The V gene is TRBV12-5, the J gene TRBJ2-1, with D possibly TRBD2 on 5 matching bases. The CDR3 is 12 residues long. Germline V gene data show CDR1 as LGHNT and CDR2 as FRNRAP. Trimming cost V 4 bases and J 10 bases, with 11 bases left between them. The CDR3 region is CASGSGLAEQFF. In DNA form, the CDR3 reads TGTGCTAGTGGTTCCGGACTGGCCGAGCAGTTCTTC.

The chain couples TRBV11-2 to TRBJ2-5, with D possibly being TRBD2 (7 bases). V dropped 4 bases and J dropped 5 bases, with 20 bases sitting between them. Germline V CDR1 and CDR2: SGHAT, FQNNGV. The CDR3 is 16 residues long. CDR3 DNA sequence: TGTGCCAGCAGCTCCTGGGGGGGCAGCGGCGGGGAGACCCAGTACTTC. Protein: CASSSWGGSGGETQYF.

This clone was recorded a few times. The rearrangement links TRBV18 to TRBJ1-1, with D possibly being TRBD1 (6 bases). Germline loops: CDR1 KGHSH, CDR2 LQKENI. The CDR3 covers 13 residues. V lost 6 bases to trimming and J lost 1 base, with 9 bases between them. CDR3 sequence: CASSLQGNTEAFF. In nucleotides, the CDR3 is TGTGCCAGCTCCTTACAGGGGAACACTGAAGCTTTCTTT. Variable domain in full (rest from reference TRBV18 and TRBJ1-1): NAGVMQNPRHLVRRRGQEARLRCSPMKGHSHVYWYRQLPEEGLKFMVYLQKENIIDESGMPKERFSAEFPKEGPSILRIQQVVRGDSAAYFCASSLQGNTEAFFGQGTRLTVV.

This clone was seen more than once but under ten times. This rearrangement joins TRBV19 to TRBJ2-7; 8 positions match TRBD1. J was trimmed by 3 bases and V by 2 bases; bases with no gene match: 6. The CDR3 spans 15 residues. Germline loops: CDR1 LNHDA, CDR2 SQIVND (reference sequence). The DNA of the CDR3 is TGTGCCAGTAGTATACAAACAGGGGGTAACTACGAGCAGTACTTC. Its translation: CASSIQTGGNYEQYF.

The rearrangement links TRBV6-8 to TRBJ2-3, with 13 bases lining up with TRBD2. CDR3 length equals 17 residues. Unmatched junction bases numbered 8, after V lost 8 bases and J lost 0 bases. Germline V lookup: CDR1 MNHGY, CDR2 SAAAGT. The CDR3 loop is CASPLAGGSFSTDTQYF. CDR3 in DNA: TGTGCCAGCCCACTAGCGGGAGGGTCTTTCAGCACAGATACGCAGTATTTT.

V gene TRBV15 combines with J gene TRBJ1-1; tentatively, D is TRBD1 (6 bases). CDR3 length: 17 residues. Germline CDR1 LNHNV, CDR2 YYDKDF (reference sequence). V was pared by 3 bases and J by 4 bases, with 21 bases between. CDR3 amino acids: CATSRSLIGGAGTEAFF. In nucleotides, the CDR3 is TGTGCCACCAGCAGGAGCTTGATCGGGGGGGCCGGCACTGAAGCTTTCTTT.

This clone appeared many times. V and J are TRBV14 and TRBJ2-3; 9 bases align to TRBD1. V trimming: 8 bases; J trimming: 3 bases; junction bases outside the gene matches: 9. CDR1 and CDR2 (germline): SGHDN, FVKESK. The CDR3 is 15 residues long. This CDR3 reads CASRSRDRETDTQYF. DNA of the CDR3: TGTGCCAGCCGTTCCCGGGACAGGGAAACAGATACGCAGTATTTT.

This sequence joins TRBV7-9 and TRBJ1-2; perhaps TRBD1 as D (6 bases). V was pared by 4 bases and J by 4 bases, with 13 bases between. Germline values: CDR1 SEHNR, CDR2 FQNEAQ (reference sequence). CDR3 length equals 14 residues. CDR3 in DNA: TGTGCCAGCAGCTCGGACCAGGGGCCCTATGGCTACACCTTC. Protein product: CASSSDQGPYGYTF.

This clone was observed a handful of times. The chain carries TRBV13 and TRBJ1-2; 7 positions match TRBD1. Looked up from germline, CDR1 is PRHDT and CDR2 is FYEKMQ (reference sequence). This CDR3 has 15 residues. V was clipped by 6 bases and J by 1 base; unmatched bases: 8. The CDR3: CASRRQGRDNYGYTF. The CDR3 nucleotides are TGTGCCAGCAGGAGACAGGGAAGGGATAACTATGGCTACACCTTC.

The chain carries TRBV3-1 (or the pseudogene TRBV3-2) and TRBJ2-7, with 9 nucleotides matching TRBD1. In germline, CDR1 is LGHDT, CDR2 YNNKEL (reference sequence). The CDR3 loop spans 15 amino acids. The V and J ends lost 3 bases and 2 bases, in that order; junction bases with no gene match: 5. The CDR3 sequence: CASSQRQGDTYEQYF. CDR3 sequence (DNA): TGTGCCAGCAGCCAGAGACAGGGGGATACCTACGAGCAGTACTTC.

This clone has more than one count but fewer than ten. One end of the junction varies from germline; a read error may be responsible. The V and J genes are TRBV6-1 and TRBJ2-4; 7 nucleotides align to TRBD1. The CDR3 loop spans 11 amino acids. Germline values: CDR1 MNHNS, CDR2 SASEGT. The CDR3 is CASSEAGGQHF. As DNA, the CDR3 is TGTGCCAGCAGTGAAGCAGGGGGACAGCACTTC.

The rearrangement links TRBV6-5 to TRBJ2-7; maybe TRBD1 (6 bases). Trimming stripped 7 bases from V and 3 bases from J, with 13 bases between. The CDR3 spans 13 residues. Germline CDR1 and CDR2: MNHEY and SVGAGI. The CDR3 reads CASTRADSYEQYF. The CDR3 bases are TGTGCCAGCACAAGAGCGGACAGCTACGAGCAGTACTTC.